Presented here are 25 T cell receptor beta chains from one specimen sequenced in a study of response to subunit inactivated influenza vaccine. Each CDR3 protein gets one entry after TCRdb re-called the RT-PCR reads with MiXCR. This table has 500,000 to 600,000 distinct CDR3 sequences, approximately 7.1% appearing once. Sequenced here: PBMCs from blood, sampled roughly 24 months after vaccination. The receptors come from a man in his fifties or sixties who received an inactivated influenza vaccine.

This clonotype was recorded a few times. The gene calls are TRBV29-1 and TRBJ1-1; D ambiguous. The V gene's germline CDR1 is SQVTM and CDR2 ANQGSEA. V lost 6 bases and J 1 base, leaving 15 bases between the germline ends. The CDR3 consists of 14 residues. CDR3 DNA sequence: TGCAGCGTCCGCCTCCAGCATGGGAACACTGAAGCTTTCTTT. Protein product: CSVRLQHGNTEAFF.

The V and J genes are TRBV7-3 and TRBJ2-1; maybe TRBD2 (6 bases). Per germline, CDR1 SGHTA and CDR2 FQGTGA. The CDR3 has 20 residues. V lost 5 bases and J 4 bases, leaving 30 bases between the germline ends. The CDR3 reads CASSATPFDIGSGPYNEQFF. The CDR3 region has the DNA TGTGCCAGCAGCGCCACACCTTTTGATATCGGGAGCGGCCCGTACAATGAGCAGTTCTTC.

The sample holds a few counts of this clonotype. V gene TRBV7-9 combines with J gene TRBJ1-2, with D uncertain. Germline CDR1 is SEHNR and CDR2 is FQNEAQ (reference sequence). There are 12 residues in the CDR3. V dropped 5 bases and J dropped 5 bases, with 9 bases sitting between them. The CDR3 region has the DNA TGTGCCAGCAGCCCTACGGTTTATGGCTACACCTTC. Translated, it gives CASSPTVYGYTF.

DNA of the CDR3: TGCGCCAGCAGCTTTAAGGGGGAGGTCCGTGGGGCCACTGAAGCTTTCTTT. It yields the protein CASSFKGEVRGATEAFF. J is TRBJ1-1 and V is TRBV5-1, with D possibly being TRBD1 (6 bases). CDR1 and CDR2 from the germline V gene are SGHRS and YFSETQ. The V end lost 2 bases, the J end lost 4 bases, and 21 bases lay between the germline ends. This CDR3 comprises 17 residues. The complete variable domain, with remaining parts taken from reference TRBV5-1 and TRBJ1-1, reads KAGVTQTPRYLIKTRGQQVTLSCSPISGHRSVSWYQQTPGQGLQFLFEYFSETQRNKGNFPGRFSGRQFSNSRSEMNVSTLELGDSALYLCASSFKGEVRGATEAFFGQGTRLTVV.

The chain carries TRBV18 and TRBJ2-2, with D unclear. There are 16 residues in the CDR3. Trimming cost V 1 base and J 0 bases, with 9 bases left between them. Per the germline V gene, CDR1 is KGHSH and CDR2 is LQKENI. The CDR3 protein is CASSPLSASNTGELFF. The CDR3 DNA sequence: TGTGCCAGCTCACCACTTTCGGCTTCGAACACCGGGGAGCTGTTTTTT.

In its sample, this clonotype was seen a few times. The V gene is TRBV29-1, the J gene TRBJ2-2; TRBD1 agrees at 8 bases. The CDR3 loop spans 14 amino acids. CDR1 is SQVTM, CDR2 ANQGSEA, per germline. V was pared by 5 bases and J by 4 bases, with 6 bases of the junction left unmatched. In nucleotides, the CDR3 is TGCAGCGTTAAACAGGGGGGTATCACCGGGGAGCTGTTTTTT. Its protein is CSVKQGGITGELFF.

The chain couples TRBV27 to TRBJ2-2, with TRBD1 as a possible D gene (5 bases). The CDR3 is 14 amino acids. The germline V and J ends were trimmed by 5 bases and 6 bases, with 13 bases remaining between them. CDR1 and CDR2 from the germline V gene are MNHEY and SMNVEV (reference sequence). This CDR3 reads CASSKRQLPGELFF. The CDR3 DNA sequence: TGTGCCAGCAGTAAACGACAGCTCCCCGGGGAGCTGTTTTTT.

This clonotype has a handful of counts. This rearrangement joins TRBV28 to TRBJ2-6; no firm D call. The CDR3 extends over 16 amino acids. The germline V and J ends were trimmed by 1 base and 0 bases, with 7 bases remaining between them. Germline CDR1 and CDR2: MDHEN and SYDVKM. Here the CDR3 DNA reads TGTGCCAGCAGTTTATACATAAGCTCTGGGGCCAACGTCCTGACTTTC. Residues: CASSLYISSGANVLTF.

The table lists this clonotype with a count of one. This sequence may be a read error, since a much larger clone differs from it by one base. The chain employs TRBV4-3 and TRBJ2-1; D possibly corresponds to TRBD1 (6 bases). This CDR3 comprises 15 residues. In germline, CDR1 is LGHNA, CDR2 YSLEER. The DNA of the CDR3 is TGCGCCAGCAACCAAGATGCAGGGGCAGACAATGAGCAGTTCTTC. As protein: CASNQDAGADNEQFF.

About this clonotype: An end of the junction differs from the germline gene, which may be a read error. The chain carries TRBV7-9 and TRBJ1-5; 8 bases match TRBD1. From germline, CDR1 is SEHNR and CDR2 FQNEAQ (reference sequence). The CDR3 is 16 residues long. CDR3 DNA: TGTGCCAGCACCTTAGGTATGGGACAGGTGATTCAGCCCCAGCATTTT. This encodes CASTLGMGQVIQPQHF. The full variable domain, rest sourced from reference TRBV7-9 and TRBJ1-5, is DTGVSQNPRHKITKRGQNVTFRCDPISEHNRLYWYRQTLGQGPEFLTYFQNEAQLEKSRLLSDRFSAERPKGSFSTLEIQRTEQGDSAMYLCASTLGMGQVIQPQHFGDGTRLSIL.

This clonotype was counted at least ten times. CDR3 DNA sequence: TGTGCCACCAGCCCCGCGATGCAATCCTACAATGAGCAGTTCTTC. Amino acid sequence: CATSPAMQSYNEQFF. The gene calls are TRBV15 and TRBJ2-1; D not resolved. This CDR3 is 15 amino acids long. Germline CDR1 is LNHNV and CDR2 is YYDKDF (reference sequence). The V end lost 5 bases, the J end lost 1 base, and 12 bases lay between the germline ends.

A word on this clonotype: A clone one base away is much larger, so this may be a read error. The CDR3 sequence is CASTLYRAGEDTQYF. The DNA for the CDR3 is TGTGCCAGCACCTTATACCGGGCAGGAGAAGATACCCAGTACTTC. The chain combines TRBV3-1 with TRBJ2-5, with D unresolved. The CDR3 contains 15 residues. Germline V gene lookup returns CDR1 LGHDT and CDR2 YNNKEL (reference sequence).

This clonotype came up a few times. V and J are TRBV7-2 and TRBJ2-2; possibly TRBD2 for D (5 bases). The CDR3 is 15 amino acids. Trimming pared 2 bases from V and 5 bases from J, leaving 12 bases between. The germline gives CDR1 SGHTA, CDR2 FQGNSA. The CDR3: CASSLSGPRTGELFF. The CDR3 DNA is TGTGCCAGCAGCTTAAGCGGCCCCAGAACCGGGGAGCTGTTTTTT.

This clonotype was detected a few times. The chain employs TRBV6-2 or TRBV6-3 and TRBJ1-5; D unclear. CDR3 length: 13 amino acids. V was cut by 9 bases and J by 1 base, with 10 bases left in between. CDR1 and CDR2 from the germline V gene are MNHEY and SVGEGT. CDR3 sequence reads: CASLQSSNQPQHF. The CDR3 DNA is TGTGCCAGTCTACAGAGCAGCAATCAGCCCCAGCATTTT.

At least ten counts were recorded for this clonotype. V gene TRBV7-2 combines with J gene TRBJ2-3, with 11 bases that match TRBD2. V was clipped by 1 base and J by 7 bases; unmatched bases: 4. Per germline, CDR1 SGHTA and CDR2 FQGNSA. CDR3 length: 15 amino acids. The CDR3 DNA sequence: TGTGCCAGCAGCTTAGATGGGACTAGCGGACATACGCAGTATTTT. This sequence encodes CASSLDGTSGHTQYF.

This clonotype was found many times. J is TRBJ1-2 and V is TRBV12-3 or TRBV12-4; D might be TRBD1 (5 bases). Trimming took 6 bases from V and 7 from J, leaving 21 bases between them. There are 15 residues in the CDR3. The CDR3 protein is CASRFSQGLTGGYTF. Here the CDR3 DNA reads TGTGCCAGCAGGTTCAGCCAGGGCCTTACCGGTGGCTACACCTTC.

Only a few counts were recorded for this clonotype. This chain connects TRBV6-1 to TRBJ2-5; 8 positions agree with TRBD1. This CDR3 contains 14 residues. The V gene's germline CDR1 is MNHNS and CDR2 SASEGT. Trimming cost V 7 bases and J 5 bases; bases outside gene matches: 9. The CDR3 loop is CASTFRRTGETQYF. The CDR3 DNA follows: TGTGCCAGCACCTTCCGCCGGACAGGGGAGACCCAGTACTTC.

This clonotype was recorded many times. J is TRBJ1-4 and V is TRBV4-2, with D possibly TRBD1 on 5 matching bases. Germline V lookup: CDR1 LGHNA, CDR2 YNFKEQ. Trimming shortened V by 4 bases and J by 5 bases, and 11 bases separated the two germline ends. CDR3 length: 14 amino acids. The CDR3 protein is CASSPRGYNEKLFF. The CDR3 region has the DNA TGTGCCAGCAGCCCCCGGGGCTACAATGAAAAACTGTTTTTT.

This clonotype was picked up a small number of times. Mismatch with germline at one junction end may stem from a read error. V is TRBV5-1 and J is TRBJ1-1, with no clear D. This CDR3 has 12 residues. Germline loops: CDR1 SGHRS, CDR2 YFSETQ. This chain's CDR3 is CASRLEGTEAFF. In DNA form, the CDR3 reads TGCGCCAGCAGATTGGAAGGGACTGAAGCTTTCTTT.

The gene calls are TRBV20-1 and TRBJ2-7; tentative D call: TRBD1 (6 bases). Germline CDR1 is DFQATT and CDR2 is SNEGSKA (reference sequence). The CDR3 sequence is 14 residues long. V gave up 5 bases and J gave up 2 bases, with 16 bases separating them. CDR3 residues: CSADAQGWTYEQYF. The CDR3 region has the DNA TGCAGTGCTGATGCACAGGGATGGACCTACGAGCAGTACTTC.

This clonotype was observed many times. The J gene is TRBJ2-3, the V gene TRBV6-1; 8 bases line up with TRBD2. The CDR3 consists of 14 residues. Trimming removed 3 bases from V and 3 bases from J; junction bases left unmatched: 2. The V gene's germline CDR1 is MNHNS and CDR2 SASEGT. Here the CDR3 DNA reads TGTGCCAGCAGTGACGGGACTAGTACAGATACGCAGTATTTT. This encodes CASSDGTSTDTQYF.

This clonotype was observed a single time. The chain links TRBV18 to TRBJ1-5, with 8 bases aligning to TRBD1. CDR3 length equals 15 residues. Germline-derived CDR1 and CDR2 are KGHSH and LQKENI. The V and J ends lost 4 bases and 6 bases, in that order; junction bases with no gene match: 8. CDR3 sequence reads: CASSRGAGGSQPQHF. The CDR3 region has the DNA TGTGCCAGCTCACGAGGGGCAGGGGGCAGTCAGCCCCAGCATTTT.

This clonotype was counted only a few times. J is TRBJ2-3 and V is TRBV7-2; 8 bases agree with TRBD1. From germline, CDR1 is SGHTA and CDR2 FQGNSA. This CDR3 is built from 16 residues. The junction had 11 bases not matched to a gene; V was cut back by 5 bases and J by 4 bases. The CDR3 nucleotides read TGTGCCAGCAGCCAGGGGTCGGCGGGACAGGCAGATACGCAGTATTTT. Translation: CASSQGSAGQADTQYF.

This clonotype showed up many times. V is TRBV4-1 and J is TRBJ1-4, with D perhaps matching TRBD1 (5 bases). The germline V gene encodes CDR1 MGHRA and CDR2 YSYEKL. The CDR3 is 16 amino acids. The V end lost 4 bases, the J end lost 0 bases, and 12 bases lay between the germline ends. CDR3 DNA sequence: TGCGCCAGCAGCCTCGGACATTCTGCAACTAATGAAAAACTGTTTTTT. Translated, it gives CASSLGHSATNEKLFF.

Many counts were recorded for this clonotype. The DNA for the CDR3 is TGTGCCTGGAGTGGGACTAGCGGGAGATCGTACAATGAGCAGTTCTTC. Translating gives CAWSGTSGRSYNEQFF. J is TRBJ2-1 and V is TRBV30; 13 bases are shared with TRBD2. The CDR3 totals 16 residues. The V gene end was trimmed by 1 base and the J gene end by 4 bases; junction bases not matched to a gene: 4. Germline V gives CDR1 GTSNPN, CDR2 SVGIG (reference sequence). The whole variable domain, remainder taken from reference TRBV30 and TRBJ2-1, is SQTIHQWPATLVQPVGSPLSLECTVEGTSNPNLYWYRQAAGRGLQLLFYSVGIGQISSEVPQNLSASRPQDRQFILSSKKLLLSDSGFYLCAWSGTSGRSYNEQFFGPGTRLTVL.